Described below is a single T cell receptor (beta chain) sequence and its context. Its target is not known. TCRdb ran MiXCR on the 5' RACE reads and lists one entry per CDR3 protein. The repertoire holds 300,000 to 400,000 distinct CDR3 sequences, more than 9% seen once, with just over 7% in the top ten. This CDR3 region has 13 residues. CDR1 and CDR2 from the germline V gene are SGHTA and FQGTGA. V lost 1 base and J lost 8, with 11 bases in between. This sample was taken from a study of identical twins. Points from the study as a whole: Zero-insertion findings could be partly confounded by invariant cells (MAIT and iNKT cells). For cord blood, abundant beta clonotypes had fewer insertions, unlike memory repertoires, which showed none.

In addition, the sample was reused for a study of yellow fever vaccine responses in identical twins. From that paper: Reports say the vaccine T cell response in twins looked partly convergent and partly personalized.

The sample was CD8+ T cells sorted from blood. This clonotype originated in a woman aged 18-29 years in good health. The chain joins TRBV7-3 to TRBJ1-1; D ambiguous. The CDR3 DNA reads as TGTGCCAGCAGCTTAAACTCACGTGAAGAAGCTTTCTTT. This sequence encodes CASSLNSREEAFF.